This T cell receptor (beta chain) was profiled in a study of control samples from healthy donors and cancer patients. Per germline, CDR1 MNHEY and CDR2 SVGAGI. The V segment lost 1 base and the J segment 1 base; nucleotides outside the gene matches: 0. This CDR3 region has 14 residues. Here immunoSEQ multiplex PCR was the method, and the copy in TCRdb shows in-frame clones only, minus some. Of more than 120,000 clones in the sample, more than 85% are singletons; the top ten hold about 3%. This clone has more than one count but fewer than ten. The rearrangement links TRBV6-5 to TRBJ1-1; 7 bases align to TRBD1. This sequence was found in a young man in good health. The sample comprised blood. CDR3 loop: CASSYWTGNTEAFF. The CDR3 nucleotides are TGTGCCAGCAGTTACTGGACAGGGAACACTGAAGCTTTCTTT.